The next 27 T cell receptor beta chains were all read from a single sample in a study of CD8 T cells in ankylosing spondylitis. TCRdb re-called the 5' RACE reads with MiXCR, one entry per CDR3 protein. The sample comprises 310,000 or so distinct CDR3 sequences, 20% of which are singletons, and under 8.5% rests with the top ten. Sequenced input: blood, either unsorted or a sorted T cell fraction (not recorded which). The receptor set was obtained from a male donor with ankylosing spondylitis or in good health (not recorded which).

The chain combines TRBV20-1 with TRBJ1-1, with D tentatively TRBD1 (6 bases). CDR3 length: 18 amino acids. The germline V gene has CDR1 DFQATT and CDR2 SNEGSKA (reference sequence). V dropped 3 bases and J dropped 1 base, with 24 bases sitting between them. This chain's CDR3 is CSASHPTGTGTRNTEAFF. The CDR3 nucleotides are TGCAGTGCTAGTCACCCTACCGGCACAGGGACGAGGAACACTGAAGCTTTCTTT.

V and J are TRBV3-1 and TRBJ1-6; TRBD1 matches at 9 bases. V gave up 4 bases and J gave up 10 bases; unmatched junction bases: 8. CDR3 length: 15 residues. Per germline, CDR1 LGHDT and CDR2 YNNKEL (reference sequence). The CDR3 nucleotides read TGTGCCAGCAGCCCACCGACAGGGGGACCCTCACCCCTCCACTTT. It codes for CASSPPTGGPSPLHF.

CDR3 protein: CASSSGRITYF. For the CDR3, the DNA is TGTGCCAGCAGTTCTGGACGGATTACGTATTTT. The chain employs TRBV12-3 or TRBV12-4 and TRBJ2-3; the D is unclear. The CDR3 totals 11 residues. V dropped 4 bases and J dropped 14 bases, with 13 bases sitting between them.

The chain has TRBV15 and TRBJ1-2, with a weak D call TRBD1 (6 bases). V gave up 4 bases and J gave up 8 bases, with 14 bases separating them. The CDR3 runs 13 residues. CDR1 and CDR2 from the germline V gene are LNHNV and YYDKDF (reference sequence). The CDR3 DNA follows: TGTGCCACCAGCATTGTCAGGGGTGCAGGCTACACCTTC. Its protein product is CATSIVRGAGYTF.

The table lists this clonotype with a few counts. The chain recombines TRBV12-3 or TRBV12-4 with TRBJ2-3; tentative D call: TRBD2 (6 bases). The CDR3 is 14 amino acids. Trimming removed 5 bases from V and 4 bases from J, with 13 bases in between. The DNA for the CDR3 is TGTGCCAGCAGTCCTCCCGGACTACCAGATACGCAGTATTTT. It is translated as CASSPPGLPDTQYF.

The chain combines TRBV29-1 with TRBJ2-5; unclear D gene. Germline-derived CDR1 and CDR2 are SQVTM and ANQGSEA. V dropped 6 bases and J dropped 5 bases, with 10 bases sitting between them. CDR3 size: 11 residues. In DNA form, the CDR3 reads TGCAGCGTCAAGGGTAGCGAGACCCAGTACTTC. Translating gives CSVKGSETQYF.

The chain couples TRBV28 to TRBJ2-3; the D is unclear. Per the germline V gene, CDR1 is MDHEN and CDR2 is SYDVKM. The CDR3 extends over 12 amino acids. V was cut by 4 bases and J by 2 bases, with 4 bases left in between. CDR3 region: CASSSTTDTQYF. The CDR3 DNA follows: TGTGCCAGCAGTTCCACCACAGATACGCAGTATTTT.

The gene calls are TRBV28 and TRBJ1-2; 7 nucleotides line up with TRBD1. The CDR3 is made up of 14 amino acids. In germline, CDR1 is MDHEN, CDR2 SYDVKM. The trim removed 8 bases at V and 2 bases at J, leaving 8 bases unmatched. The CDR3 sequence is CASQEGGLNYGYTF. In nucleotides, the CDR3 is TGTGCCAGCCAAGAAGGGGGCTTAAACTATGGCTACACCTTC.

The chain links TRBV5-1 to TRBJ1-3; TRBD1 is a possible D gene (6 bases). Per the germline V gene, CDR1 is SGHRS and CDR2 is YFSETQ. The CDR3 is 13 amino acids. V lost 4 bases, J lost 3 bases, and 8 bases lay in between. CDR3 nucleotides: TGCGCCAGCAGCCGGGACATTGGAAACACCATATATTTT. Amino acid sequence: CASSRDIGNTIYF.

The rearrangement uses TRBV20-1 and TRBJ2-3; D is uncertain. The V and J ends lost 2 bases and 4 bases respectively, with 7 bases between them. Germline V gives CDR1 DFQATT, CDR2 SNEGSKA (reference sequence). This CDR3 spans 12 amino acids. The CDR3 spells CSARIGPDTQYF. The DNA for the CDR3 is TGCAGTGCTAGAATAGGCCCAGATACGCAGTATTTT.

In its sample, this clonotype was seen many times. The chain couples TRBV29-1 to TRBJ2-3, with D possibly TRBD1 on 6 matching bases. With 7 bases removed from V and 0 bases from J, the gap between germline ends came to 11 bases. Germline V gene data show CDR1 as SQVTM and CDR2 as ANQGSEA. The CDR3 spans 13 residues. For the CDR3, the DNA is TGCAGCGCAGGGGCCCGGAGCACAGATACGCAGTATTTT. It yields the protein CSAGARSTDTQYF.

The chain couples TRBV6-5 to TRBJ2-2; 8 positions match TRBD2. The CDR3 totals 15 residues. The J segment lost 3 bases and the V segment lost 1 base, leaving 1 base of the junction unmatched. Germline lookup yields CDR1 MNHEY and CDR2 SVGAGI. The DNA of the CDR3 is TGTGCCAGCAGTTACTTCGGGAGGGACACCGGGGAGCTGTTTTTT. This gives the protein CASSYFGRDTGELFF.

In its sample, this clonotype was seen a few times. The rearrangement uses TRBV10-3 and TRBJ1-6, with D uncertain. This CDR3 spans 14 amino acids. The germline gives CDR1 ENHRY, CDR2 SYGVKD. V was clipped by 7 bases and J by 9 bases, with 16 bases between them. CDR3 residues: CAIKGETEGSPLHF. CDR3 nucleotide sequence: TGTGCCATCAAGGGTGAAACAGAAGGTTCACCCCTCCACTTT.

J is TRBJ2-1 and V is TRBV28; TRBD2 matches 11 bases. Losses at the gene ends were 3 bases for V and 1 base for J; bases not matched to a gene: 5. CDR1 is MDHEN, CDR2 SYDVKM, per germline. This CDR3 comprises 17 residues. The CDR3 here is CASSLASGGRSYNEQFF. The CDR3 bases are TGTGCCAGCAGTTTGGCTAGCGGGGGGCGATCCTACAATGAGCAGTTCTTC.

This clonotype was counted many times. Written as DNA, the CDR3 is TGTGCCAGCACCAATCCGGGGAGGGCAAGCACTGAAGCTTTCTTT. It yields the protein CASTNPGRASTEAFF. This rearrangement joins TRBV6-2 or TRBV6-3 to TRBJ1-1; no clear D. This CDR3 has 15 amino acids. Trimming left V 7 bases short and J 4 bases short, with 19 bases between. CDR1 and CDR2 (germline): MNHEY, SVGEGT.

This chain connects TRBV10-2 to TRBJ1-5; the match to TRBD1 covers 8 bases. This CDR3 has 15 amino acids. CDR1 WSHSY and CDR2 SAAADI come from the germline V gene. The V and J ends lost 5 bases and 3 bases, in that order; junction bases with no gene match: 6. The CDR3 region has the DNA TGCGCCAGCAGTTCGGGGGACAGGATCAATCAGCCCCAGCATTTT. This gives the protein CASSSGDRINQPQHF.

The sample holds many counts of this clonotype. V is TRBV27 and J is TRBJ2-3; D may correspond to TRBD1 or TRBD2 (5 bases each). CDR3 length: 13 amino acids. CDR1 and CDR2 from the germline V gene are MNHEY and SMNVEV (reference sequence). V dropped 8 bases and J dropped 6 bases, with 15 bases sitting between them. The CDR3 coding sequence is TGTGCCAGCTCCCGGGACCACCGGGATACGCAGTATTTT. It specifies CASSRDHRDTQYF.

The chain links TRBV27 to TRBJ2-5; D is unclear. Per the germline V gene, CDR1 is MNHEY and CDR2 is SMNVEV (reference sequence). V lost 5 bases and J 7 bases, leaving 11 bases between the germline ends. This CDR3 has 12 amino acids. The CDR3 reads CASSLDRWTQYF. In DNA, the CDR3 is TGTGCCAGCAGTCTAGACCGTTGGACCCAGTACTTC.

V and J are TRBV6-1 and TRBJ2-3; 11 bases align to TRBD2. The CDR3 is made up of 15 amino acids. CDR1 is MNHNS and CDR2 is SASEGT in the germline V gene. Germline trimming cut 6 bases from V and 4 bases from J; bases unmatched to any gene: 6. CDR3 sequence (DNA): TGTGCCAGCAGCCGACTAGCGGGGACCTCAGATACGCAGTATTTT. This translates into CASSRLAGTSDTQYF.

The count of this clonotype is one. The chain links TRBV7-9 to TRBJ2-3, with D possibly TRBD2 on 7 matching bases. The V gene lost 5 bases and the J gene lost 5 bases, with 23 bases spanning the gap. Germline values: CDR1 SEHNR, CDR2 FQNEAQ (reference sequence). CDR3 length equals 17 residues. Here the CDR3 DNA reads TGTGCCAGCAGCCGTGGGGGGGCTAGCGCTGAGGGAGATACGCAGTATTTT. It specifies CASSRGGASAEGDTQYF.

This rearrangement joins TRBV7-3 to TRBJ2-1; tentative D call: TRBD2 (6 bases). Germline V gene data show CDR1 as SGHTA and CDR2 as FQGTGA. V lost 5 bases and J lost 7, with 18 bases in between. The CDR3 extends over 15 amino acids. The CDR3 loop is CASSGQTGLQNEQFF. The CDR3 bases are TGTGCCAGCAGCGGCCAGACGGGACTCCAGAATGAGCAGTTCTTC.

This clonotype was recorded many times. This chain joins TRBV7-8 and TRBJ1-4; D gene uncertain. This CDR3 is 15 amino acids long. V shed 5 bases and J shed 0 bases, with 10 bases lying between them. The V gene's germline CDR1 is SGHVS and CDR2 FQNEAQ. Here the CDR3 DNA reads TGTGCCAGCAGCCCCCGGACGTCAACTAATGAAAAACTGTTTTTT. It specifies CASSPRTSTNEKLFF.

The chain couples TRBV5-1 to TRBJ2-5; possibly TRBD1 or TRBD2 for D (6 bases each). There are 15 residues in the CDR3. CDR1 is SGHRS and CDR2 is YFSETQ in the germline V gene. V was clipped by 0 bases and J by 6 bases, with 15 bases between them. The chain's CDR3 is CASSLVSQGRKTQYF. CDR3 sequence (DNA): TGCGCCAGCAGCTTGGTCTCTCAGGGGAGGAAGACCCAGTACTTC.

The chain joins TRBV3-1 to TRBJ2-1, with a weak D call TRBD1 (6 bases). V gave up 1 base and J gave up 10 bases, with 11 bases separating them. CDR3 length: 13 amino acids. Germline-derived CDR1 and CDR2 are LGHDT and YNNKEL (reference sequence). Here the CDR3 DNA reads TGTGCCAGCAGCCAAGGGTCGGGGACAGAGCAGTTCTTC. This sequence encodes CASSQGSGTEQFF.

This clonotype was detected many times. The chain recombines TRBV20-1 with TRBJ2-3, with 7 bases aligning to TRBD1. V dropped 6 bases and J dropped 3; count of bases not matched to a gene: 9. The CDR3 length is 14 residues. Per germline, CDR1 DFQATT and CDR2 SNEGSKA (reference sequence). As DNA, the CDR3 is TGCAGTGCCTGGGACAGCCGATCTACAGATACGCAGTATTTT. It yields the protein CSAWDSRSTDTQYF.

The CDR3 sequence is CAISGRRQGDTGELFF. CDR3 DNA: TGTGCCATCAGTGGGCGGAGACAGGGTGACACCGGGGAGCTGTTTTTT. The V call is TRBV10-3, the J call TRBJ2-2; 7 bases fit TRBD1. Germline V lookup: CDR1 ENHRY, CDR2 SYGVKD. The CDR3 loop spans 16 amino acids. V lost 4 bases, J lost 3 bases, and 8 bases stayed unmatched.

The table lists this clonotype with a count of one. The chain has TRBV12-3 or TRBV12-4 and TRBJ1-1, with 12 bases fitting TRBD1. This CDR3 contains 16 residues. The J segment lost 1 base and the V segment lost 3 bases, leaving 3 bases of the junction unmatched. CDR3 sequence (DNA): TGTGCCAGCAGTTTCCGGGACAGGGGGCAGAACACTGAAGCTTTCTTT. Its protein is CASSFRDRGQNTEAFF.